Listed below are T cell receptor beta chains from one sample, sequenced in a study of immune evolution from preneoplasia to lung adenocarcinoma. Sequencing was performed with immunoSEQ multiplex PCR; in TCRdb, only in-frame clones are kept and a portion is missing. The profile shows 35,000 to 40,000 clones, roughly 74% of them singletons. Sequenced material: FFPE invasive lung adenocarcinoma tissue. The receptors originated from a person in their sixties with lung adenocarcinoma. Both conserved end residues are part of each CDR3. Each record gives: clone size, J gene, D gene, V gene, CDR3 protein, CDR3 DNA. A D gene is named only where the DNA matches it firmly. Clone size appears in some rows only: once, few, many, or a class for an expanded clone.

once	TRBJ2-3	.	TRBV12-2	CASRLARPRDTQYF	TGTGCAAGTCGCTTAGCCCGGCCCCGTGATACGCAGTATTTT
.	TRBJ2-1	TRBD2	TRBV19	CASSRTSGRYNEQFF	TGTGCCAGTAGCCGGACTAGCGGGAGGTACAATGAGCAGTTCTTC
few	TRBJ1-5	.	TRBV5-1	CASSLGPTPGQPQHF	TGCGCCAGCAGCTTGGGCCCGACCCCTGGCCAGCCCCAGCATTTT
.	TRBJ2-1	TRBD1	TRBV11-2	CASSSRTGRNEQFF	TGTGCCAGCAGCTCCAGGACAGGGCGCAATGAGCAGTTCTTC
.	TRBJ1-5	TRBD1	TRBV5-6	CASSYYTGVGQPQHF	TGTGCCAGCAGTTACTACACAGGGGTGGGTCAGCCCCAGCATTTT
.	TRBJ2-7	TRBD1	TRBV10-2	CASAPGRGQTYEQYF	TGCGCCAGCGCGCCTGGCAGGGGGCAGACCTACGAGCAGTACTTC
.	TRBJ2-1	TRBD2	TRBV28	CASSFLAGYSSYNEQFF	TGTGCCAGCAGTTTTCTAGCGGGTTATTCCTCCTACAATGAGCAGTTCTTC
.	TRBJ2-3	.	TRBV19	CASSAGLADTQYF	TGTGCCAGTAGTGCGGGACTTGCAGATACGCAGTATTTT
.	TRBJ1-1	.	TRBV5-1	CASSLGEVTEAFF	TGCGCCAGCAGCTTGGGCGAGGTCACTGAAGCTTTCTTT
few	TRBJ2-3	TRBD2	TRBV5-4	CASSRGGTPDTQYF	TGTGCCAGCAGCCGCGGGGGTACCCCAGATACGCAGTATTTT
.	TRBJ2-3	TRBD2	TRBV4-1	CASSQETSGTGDTQYF	TGCGCCAGCAGCCAAGAAACTAGCGGGACAGGAGATACGCAGTATTTT
.	TRBJ2-6	.	TRBV6-5	CASGSRSGANVLTF	TGTGCCAGCGGGAGCAGATCTGGGGCCAACGTCCTGACTTTC
.	TRBJ2-1	.	TRBV18	CASSPEGDYEQFF	TGTGCCAGCTCACCGGAAGGGGATTATGAGCAGTTCTTC
.	TRBJ2-1	.	TRBV18	CASSPRSSGNNNEQFF	TGTGCCAGCTCACCCCGGAGTAGCGGAAATAACAATGAGCAGTTCTTC
.	TRBJ1-1	TRBD1	TRBV19	CASSRGKAFF	TGTGCCAGTAGCAGGGGGAAAGCTTTCTTT
medium-sized	TRBJ2-7	.	TRBV29-1	CSVVIGGSHPYEQYF	TGCAGCGTTGTTATTGGCGGAAGCCATCCCTACGAGCAGTACTTC
.	TRBJ1-5	.	TRBV28	CASSTAYSNQPQHF	TGTGCCAGCAGCACCGCATACAGCAATCAGCCCCAGCATTTT
.	TRBJ2-5	.	TRBV2	CASSLLEETQYF	TGTGCCAGCAGTCTGCTCGAAGAGACCCAGTACTTC
.	TRBJ2-3	.	TRBV5-4	CASSSPFSDTQYF	TGTGCCAGCAGCTCCCCCTTTTCCGATACGCAGTATTTT
.	TRBJ1-2	.	TRBV28	CASTLQPGDGYTF	TGTGCCAGCACACTCCAACCGGGGGATGGCTACACCTTC
.	TRBJ1-2	.	TRBV6-5	CASSYSLGVNYGYTF	TGTGCCAGCAGTTACTCATTAGGAGTAAACTATGGCTACACCTTC
once	TRBJ2-1	.	TRBV2	CASNRGTSPYFNEQFF	TGTGCCAGCAACAGGGGGACTAGCCCCTATTTCAATGAGCAGTTCTTC
.	TRBJ1-1	.	TRBV7-9	CASTLGGRTEAFF	TGTGCCAGCACCCTGGGGGGCAGGACTGAAGCTTTCTTT
few	TRBJ2-7	TRBD1	TRBV10-2	CASSLDRGREQYF	TGCGCCAGCAGTTTGGACAGGGGCCGCGAGCAGTACTTC
.	TRBJ2-7	.	TRBV12-5	CASGVDGTVAYEQYF	TGTGCTAGTGGTGTTGATGGGACGGTAGCCTACGAGCAGTACTTC
.	TRBJ2-7	TRBD2	TRBV28	CASSSGTSGSYEQYF	TGTGCCAGCAGCTCCGGGACTAGCGGATCCTACGAGCAGTACTTC
.	TRBJ2-5	.	TRBV11-1	CASSLGTLQETQYF	TGTGCCAGCAGCTTAGGAACTTTACAAGAGACCCAGTACTTC
once	TRBJ1-4	TRBD1	TRBV13	CASSFRTGTREKLFF	TGTGCCAGCAGCTTTCGGACAGGGACGAGGGAAAAACTGTTTTTT
.	TRBJ2-7	.	TRBV7-6	CASSLAQVGEQYF	TGTGCCAGCAGCTTAGCCCAAGTCGGGGAGCAGTACTTC
.	TRBJ2-3	.	TRBV29-1	CSVRGMFSTDTQYF	TGCAGCGTTCGGGGGATGTTCTCCACAGATACGCAGTATTTT
.	TRBJ1-2	.	TRBV4-2	CASSQGGLANYGYTF	TGTGCCAGCAGCCAGGGGGGATTAGCTAACTATGGCTACACCTTC
once	TRBJ2-2	TRBD1	TRBV27	CASSLSTGIGTGELFF	TGTGCCAGCAGTTTATCGACAGGGATAGGCACCGGGGAGCTGTTTTTT
.	TRBJ2-1	.	TRBV28	CASSLPKRSYEQFF	TGTGCCAGCAGTTTACCTAAGAGGTCGTATGAGCAGTTCTTC